This TCR beta chain was found in a study of CD8+ T cells in alopecia areata. General study findings and limits: Numerous expanded lesional clones remained in scalp and blood during tofacitinib. For patients receiving tofacitinib, scalp clonality and expanded CD8+ clones among the top 100 significantly decreased.

V was clipped by 6 bases and J by 0 bases; unmatched bases: 5. The CDR3 runs to 15 residues. Germline CDR1 is WSHSY and CDR2 is SAAADI. It was cDNA, reverse transcribed from extracted RNA, that served as the sequencing template. Clones were read by immunoSEQ multiplex PCR, and TCRdb kept only the in-frame ones, dropping some. The sample contains around 140,000 clones, 86% of which appear only once. Treatment here: oral pan-JAK inhibitor, 5-10 mg twice daily. Points on this clone: Its antigen is undetermined.

This chain joins TRBV10-2 and TRBJ2-3; the match to TRBD2 covers 8 bases. This clonotype was obtained from a human donor with alopecia areata. Sequencing was performed on CD8+ T cells sorted from blood, taken at week 4, from a patient treated with tofacitinib. Here the CDR3 DNA reads TGCGCCAGCAGGAGACTAGCGAGTAGCACAGATACGCAGTATTTT. Translating gives CASRRLASSTDTQYF.